This entry features one T cell receptor beta chain sequence. No antigen is known for it. The data were obtained in a study of human T cells and chemical hapten exposure. Study in general: Patch testing placed 0.01% DPC on the upper back, with readings at 6 days. Variation in per-sample TCR yields came mainly from small pooled library volume differences.

Study-wide findings and caveats: Patch test score showed a positive correlation with PT1 expanded TCR counts.

Time point: patch test 2, 6 weeks after DPC sensitization. The treatment here: therapeutic diphenylcyclopropenone sensitization with weekly scalp DPC. The trim removed 0 bases at V and 1 base at J, leaving 6 bases unmatched. The CDR3 is 16 amino acids. Per the germline V gene, CDR1 is SGDLS and CDR2 is YYNGEE. TCRdb re-called the RACE reads through MiXCR, storing one row per CDR3 protein. Here the sample spans approximately 90,000 distinct CDR3 sequences, approximately 9.9% being singletons. The sequence came from a man in his forties with alopecia areata. Some clones in this sample may be carry-over from other donors' samples. J is TRBJ2-7 and V is TRBV9; TRBD2 matches at 8 bases. The source material was whole blood, sampled in connection with sensitization to the hapten diphenylcyclopropenone (DPC). DNA of the CDR3: TGTGCCAGCAGCGTAGATAGCGGGATAGGGTCCTACGAGCAGTACTTC. Protein sequence: CASSVDSGIGSYEQYF.